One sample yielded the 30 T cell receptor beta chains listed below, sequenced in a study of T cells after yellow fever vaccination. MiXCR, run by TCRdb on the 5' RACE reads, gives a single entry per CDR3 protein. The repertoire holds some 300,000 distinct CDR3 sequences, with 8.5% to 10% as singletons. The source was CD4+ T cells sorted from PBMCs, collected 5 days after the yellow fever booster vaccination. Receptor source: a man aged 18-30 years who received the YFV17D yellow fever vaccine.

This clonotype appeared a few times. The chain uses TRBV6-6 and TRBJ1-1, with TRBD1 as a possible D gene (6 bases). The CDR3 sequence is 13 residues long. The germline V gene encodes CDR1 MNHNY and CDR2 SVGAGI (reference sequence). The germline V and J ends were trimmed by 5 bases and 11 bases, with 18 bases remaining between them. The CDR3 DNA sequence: TGTGCCAGCAGTGTTGACAGGCCTTCAGGGGCTTTCTTT. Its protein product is CASSVDRPSGAFF.

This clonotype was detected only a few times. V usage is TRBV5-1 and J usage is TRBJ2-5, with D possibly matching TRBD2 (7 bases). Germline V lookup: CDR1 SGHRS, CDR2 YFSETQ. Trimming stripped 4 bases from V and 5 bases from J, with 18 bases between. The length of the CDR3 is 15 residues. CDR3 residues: CASSQASGGRETQYF. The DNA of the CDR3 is TGCGCCAGCAGCCAAGCTTCGGGGGGCCGGGAGACCCAGTACTTC.

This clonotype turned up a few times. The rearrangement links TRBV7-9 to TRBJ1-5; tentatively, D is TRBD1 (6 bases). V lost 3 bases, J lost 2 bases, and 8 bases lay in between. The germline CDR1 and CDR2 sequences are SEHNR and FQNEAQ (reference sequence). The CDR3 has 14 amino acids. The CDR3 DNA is TGTGCCAGCAGCTTCAGGGGAGGCAATCAGCCCCAGCATTTT. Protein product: CASSFRGGNQPQHF.

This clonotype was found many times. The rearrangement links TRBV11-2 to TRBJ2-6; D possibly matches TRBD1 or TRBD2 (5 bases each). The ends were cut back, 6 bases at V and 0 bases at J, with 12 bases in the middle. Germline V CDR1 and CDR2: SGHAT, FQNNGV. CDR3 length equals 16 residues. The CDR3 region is CASRAPRGSGANVLTF. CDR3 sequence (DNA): TGTGCCAGCAGGGCTCCGAGGGGCTCTGGGGCCAACGTCCTGACTTTC.

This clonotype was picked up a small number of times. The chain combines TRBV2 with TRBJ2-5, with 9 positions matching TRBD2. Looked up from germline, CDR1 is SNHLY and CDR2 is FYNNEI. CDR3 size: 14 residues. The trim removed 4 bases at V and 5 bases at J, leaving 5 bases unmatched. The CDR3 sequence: CASSVGTSRETQYF. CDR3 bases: TGTGCCAGCAGTGTAGGGACTAGCCGGGAGACCCAGTACTTC. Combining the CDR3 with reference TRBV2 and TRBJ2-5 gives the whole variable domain EPEVTQTPSHQVTQMGQEVILRCVPISNHLYFYWYRQILGQKVEFLVSFYNNEISEKSEIFDDQFSVERPDGSNFTLKIRSTKLEDSAMYFCASSVGTSRETQYFGPGTRLLVL.

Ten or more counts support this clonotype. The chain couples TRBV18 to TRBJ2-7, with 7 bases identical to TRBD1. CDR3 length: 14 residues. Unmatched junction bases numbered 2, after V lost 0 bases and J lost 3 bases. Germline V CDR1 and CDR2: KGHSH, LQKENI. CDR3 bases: TGTGCCAGCTCACCACCGGGGGACAGCTACGAGCAGTACTTC. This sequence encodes CASSPPGDSYEQYF.

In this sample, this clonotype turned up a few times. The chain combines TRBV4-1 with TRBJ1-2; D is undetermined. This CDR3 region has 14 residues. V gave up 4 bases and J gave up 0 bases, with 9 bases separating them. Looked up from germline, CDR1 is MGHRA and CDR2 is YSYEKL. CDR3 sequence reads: CASSLPPSNYGYTF. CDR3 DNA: TGCGCCAGCAGCCTCCCCCCGTCTAACTATGGCTACACCTTC.

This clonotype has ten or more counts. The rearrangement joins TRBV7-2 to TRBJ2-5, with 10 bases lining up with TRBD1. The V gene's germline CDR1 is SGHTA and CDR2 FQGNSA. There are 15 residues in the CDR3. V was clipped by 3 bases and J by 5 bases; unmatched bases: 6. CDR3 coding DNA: TGTGCCAGCAGCTTCCAGACAGGGGGCGAGGAGACCCAGTACTTC. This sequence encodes CASSFQTGGEETQYF.

CDR3 bases: TGCAGTGCTGCTACAGCGAACTCCTACGAGCAGTACGTC. Amino acid sequence: CSAATANSYEQYV. This rearrangement joins TRBV20-1 to TRBJ2-7; D is ambiguous. V gave up 5 bases and J gave up 0 bases, with 11 bases separating them. The CDR3 is made up of 13 amino acids. CDR1 and CDR2 (germline): DFQATT, SNEGSKA (reference sequence).

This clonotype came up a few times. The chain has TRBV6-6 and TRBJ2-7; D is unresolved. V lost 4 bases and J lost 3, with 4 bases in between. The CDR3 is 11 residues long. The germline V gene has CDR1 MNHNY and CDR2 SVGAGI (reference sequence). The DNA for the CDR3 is TGTGCCAGCAGTTTGATCTACGAGCAGTACTTC. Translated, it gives CASSLIYEQYF.

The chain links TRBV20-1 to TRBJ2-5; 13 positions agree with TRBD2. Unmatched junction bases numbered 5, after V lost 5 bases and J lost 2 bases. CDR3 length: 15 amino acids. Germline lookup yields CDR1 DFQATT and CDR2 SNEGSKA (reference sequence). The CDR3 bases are TGCAGTGCTGGGGGACTAGCGGGGTCACAAGAGACCCAGTACTTC. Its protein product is CSAGGLAGSQETQYF.

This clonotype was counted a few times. Here the CDR3 DNA reads TGCGCCAGCAGCTTGGCCGGGGCCTTAGCGGGGGGCCTCAATGAGCAGTTCTTC. This gives the protein CASSLAGALAGGLNEQFF. The gene calls are TRBV5-1 and TRBJ2-1, with 10 bases aligning to TRBD2. CDR3 length equals 18 residues. Looked up from germline, CDR1 is SGHRS and CDR2 is YFSETQ. Losses at the gene ends were 0 bases for V and 6 bases for J; bases not matched to a gene: 12.

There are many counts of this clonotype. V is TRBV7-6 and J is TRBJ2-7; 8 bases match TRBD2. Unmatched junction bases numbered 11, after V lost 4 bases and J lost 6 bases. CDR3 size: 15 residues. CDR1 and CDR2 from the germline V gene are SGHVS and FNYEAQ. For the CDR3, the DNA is TGTGCCAGCAGCTCGGGGGGGCGAGCTCGGGGCGAGCAGTACTTC. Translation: CASSSGGRARGEQYF.

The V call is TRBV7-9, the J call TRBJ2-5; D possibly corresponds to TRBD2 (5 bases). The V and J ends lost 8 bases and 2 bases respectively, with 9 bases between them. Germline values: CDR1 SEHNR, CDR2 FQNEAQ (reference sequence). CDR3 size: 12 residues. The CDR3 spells CASGLGQETQYF. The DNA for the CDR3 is TGTGCCAGCGGACTGGGGCAAGAGACCCAGTACTTC.

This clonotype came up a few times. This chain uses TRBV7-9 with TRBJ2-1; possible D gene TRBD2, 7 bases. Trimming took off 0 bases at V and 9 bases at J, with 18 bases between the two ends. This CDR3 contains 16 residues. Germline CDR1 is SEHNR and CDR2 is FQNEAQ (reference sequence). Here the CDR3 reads CASSLADLGGASEQFF. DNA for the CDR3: TGTGCCAGCAGCTTAGCCGACCTGGGGGGGGCGAGTGAGCAGTTCTTC.

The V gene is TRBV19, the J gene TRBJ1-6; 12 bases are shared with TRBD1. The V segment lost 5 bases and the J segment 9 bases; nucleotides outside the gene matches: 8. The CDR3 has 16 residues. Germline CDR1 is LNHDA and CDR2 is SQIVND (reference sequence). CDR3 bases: TGTGCCAGTAGTCACCGTCCGGGACAGGGGGCTTCACCCCTCCACTTT. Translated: CASSHRPGQGASPLHF.

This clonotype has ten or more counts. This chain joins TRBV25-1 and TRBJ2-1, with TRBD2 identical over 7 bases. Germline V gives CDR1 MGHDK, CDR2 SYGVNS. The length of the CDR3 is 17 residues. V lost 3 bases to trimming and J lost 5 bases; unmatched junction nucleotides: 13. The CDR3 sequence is CASSEGTSASVDNEQFF. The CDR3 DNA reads TGTGCCAGCAGTGAGGGAACTAGCGCTTCGGTGGACAATGAGCAGTTCTTC.

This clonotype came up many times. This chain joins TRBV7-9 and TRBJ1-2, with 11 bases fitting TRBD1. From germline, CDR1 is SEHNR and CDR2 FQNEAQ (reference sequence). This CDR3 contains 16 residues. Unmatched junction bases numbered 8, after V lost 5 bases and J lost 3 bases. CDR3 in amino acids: CASSRTGGAEHYGYTF. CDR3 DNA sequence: TGTGCCAGCAGCCGGACAGGGGGCGCAGAACACTATGGCTACACCTTC.

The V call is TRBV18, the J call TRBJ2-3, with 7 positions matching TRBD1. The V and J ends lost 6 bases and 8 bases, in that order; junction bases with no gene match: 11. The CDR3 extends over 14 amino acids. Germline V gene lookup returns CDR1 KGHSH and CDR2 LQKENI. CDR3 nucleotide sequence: TGTGCCAGCTCCCCCACCGACAGGGATGTTACGCAGTATTTT. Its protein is CASSPTDRDVTQYF.

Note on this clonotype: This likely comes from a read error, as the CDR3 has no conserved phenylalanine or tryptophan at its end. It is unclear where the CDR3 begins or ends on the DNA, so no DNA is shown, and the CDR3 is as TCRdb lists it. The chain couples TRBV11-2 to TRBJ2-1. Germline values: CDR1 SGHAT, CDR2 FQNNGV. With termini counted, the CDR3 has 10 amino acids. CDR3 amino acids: CASSLDPAEI.

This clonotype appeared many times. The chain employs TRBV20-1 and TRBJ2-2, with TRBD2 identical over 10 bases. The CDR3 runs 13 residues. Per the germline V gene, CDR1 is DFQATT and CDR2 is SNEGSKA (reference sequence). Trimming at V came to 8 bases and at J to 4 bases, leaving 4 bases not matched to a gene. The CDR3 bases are TGCAGTCTTAGCGGGGGGCCCACCGGGGAGCTGTTTTTT. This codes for CSLSGGPTGELFF.

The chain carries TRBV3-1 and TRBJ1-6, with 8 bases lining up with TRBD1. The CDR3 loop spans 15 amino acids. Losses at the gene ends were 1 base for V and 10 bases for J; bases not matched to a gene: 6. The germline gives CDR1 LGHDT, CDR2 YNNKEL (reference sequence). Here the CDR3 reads CASSQGPGGESPLHF. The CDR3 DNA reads TGTGCCAGCAGCCAAGGCCCAGGGGGCGAGTCACCCCTCCACTTT.

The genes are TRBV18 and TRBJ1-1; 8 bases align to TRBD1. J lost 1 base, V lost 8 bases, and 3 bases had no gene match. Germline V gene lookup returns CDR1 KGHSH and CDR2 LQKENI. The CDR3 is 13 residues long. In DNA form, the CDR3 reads TGTGCCAGCGCACAGGGGGAGAACACTGAAGCTTTCTTT. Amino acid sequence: CASAQGENTEAFF.

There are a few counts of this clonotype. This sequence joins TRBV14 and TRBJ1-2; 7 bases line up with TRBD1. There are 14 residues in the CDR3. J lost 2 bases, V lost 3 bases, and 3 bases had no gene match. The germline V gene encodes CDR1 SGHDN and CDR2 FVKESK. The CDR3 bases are TGTGCCAGCAGCCACCTGACAGGGAACTATGGCTACACCTTC. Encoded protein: CASSHLTGNYGYTF.

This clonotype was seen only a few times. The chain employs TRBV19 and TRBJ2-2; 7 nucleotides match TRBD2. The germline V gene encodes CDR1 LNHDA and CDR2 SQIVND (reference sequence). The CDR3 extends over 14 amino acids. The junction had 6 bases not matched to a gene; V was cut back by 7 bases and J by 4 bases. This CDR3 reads CASNPVAGTGELFF. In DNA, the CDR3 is TGTGCCAGTAATCCGGTAGCGGGCACCGGGGAGCTGTTTTTT.

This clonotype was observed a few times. This chain's CDR3 is CASGLGGGGTGELFF. CDR3 DNA: TGTGCTAGTGGTTTGGGGGGAGGGGGCACCGGGGAGCTGTTTTTT. This sequence joins TRBV12-5 and TRBJ2-2; tentative D call: TRBD2 (7 bases). V gave up 1 base and J gave up 4 bases, with 10 bases separating them. Per germline, CDR1 LGHNT and CDR2 FRNRAP. This CDR3 spans 15 amino acids. Combining the CDR3 with reference TRBV12-5 and TRBJ2-2 gives the whole variable domain DARVTQTPRHKVTEMGQEVTMRCQPILGHNTVFWYRQTMMQGLELLAYFRNRAPLDDSGMPKDRFSAEMPDATLATLKIQPSEPRDSAVYFCASGLGGGGTGELFFGEGSRLTVL.

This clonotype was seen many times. CDR3 nucleotides: TGCGCCAGCAGCTTGAACAGCTACAATGAGCAGTTCTTC. Translating it yields CASSLNSYNEQFF. The V and J genes are TRBV5-1 and TRBJ2-1; D is uncertain. The CDR3 is 13 residues long. Germline V gene sequence: CDR1 SGHRS, CDR2 YFSETQ. V dropped 1 base and J dropped 3 bases, with 5 bases sitting between them.

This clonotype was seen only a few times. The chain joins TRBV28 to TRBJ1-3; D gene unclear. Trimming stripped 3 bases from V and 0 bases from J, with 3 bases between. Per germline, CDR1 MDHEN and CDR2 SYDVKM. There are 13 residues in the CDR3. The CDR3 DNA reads TGTGCCAGCAGTTTCAGCTCTGGAAACACCATATATTTT. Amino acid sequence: CASSFSSGNTIYF.

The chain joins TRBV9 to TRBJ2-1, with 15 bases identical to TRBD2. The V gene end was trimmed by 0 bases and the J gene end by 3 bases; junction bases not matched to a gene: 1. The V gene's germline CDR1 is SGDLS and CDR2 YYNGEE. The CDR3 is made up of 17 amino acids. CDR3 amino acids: CASSVGTSGGVYNEQFF. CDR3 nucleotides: TGTGCCAGCAGCGTAGGGACTAGCGGGGGGGTCTACAATGAGCAGTTCTTC. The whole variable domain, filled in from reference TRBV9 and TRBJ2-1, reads DSGVTQTPKHLITATGQRVTLRCSPRSGDLSVYWYQQSLDQGLQFLIQYYNGEERAKGNILERFSAQQFPDLHSELNLSSLELGDSALYFCASSVGTSGGVYNEQFFGPGTRLTVL.

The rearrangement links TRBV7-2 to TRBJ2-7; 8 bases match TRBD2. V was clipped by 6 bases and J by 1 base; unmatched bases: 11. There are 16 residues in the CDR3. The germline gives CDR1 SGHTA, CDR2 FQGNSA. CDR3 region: CASSTSGGTVSYEQYF. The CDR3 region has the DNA TGTGCCAGCAGTACCTCGGGGGGGACGGTTTCCTACGAGCAGTACTTC.